This is a list of T cell receptor beta chains from one sample in a study of T cells after yellow fever vaccination. Via MiXCR, TCRdb re-called the 5' RACE reads, giving one row per CDR3 protein. The table has a few hundred thousand distinct CDR3 sequences, around 16% seen once. The specimen was PBMCs, collected around 5 days after the first yellow fever vaccination. All receptors derive from a young man who received the YFV17D yellow fever vaccine. Each CDR3 is given with its conserved first and last residue. The D gene is left open where the match is weak. Clone sizes are given selectively: once, few, many, or a class where the clone is expanded.

TRBV6-1,TRBJ1-1,NA,NA,TGTGCCACGTCATTAAAAGACCGACCCGGGAACACTGAAGCTTTCTTT,CATSLKDRPGNTEAFF
TRBV27,TRBJ1-4,TRBD1,many,TGTGCCAGCAGTCCGGACAGGGAGGATGAAAAACTGTTTTTT,CASSPDREDEKLFF
TRBV3-1,TRBJ2-3,TRBD2,NA,TGTGCCAGCAGCCAAGAAGGGGCGGGGGTTCCAGATACGCAGTATTTT,CASSQEGAGVPDTQYF
TRBV7-9,TRBJ1-1,NA,NA,TGTGCCAGCAGCCCCCCCGGGCACTTGAACACTGAAGCTTTCTTT,CASSPPGHLNTEAFF
TRBV4-1,TRBJ2-3,NA,NA,TGCGCCAGCAGCCAAGGCGAGCGACACGGCACAGATACGCAGTATTTT,CASSQGERHGTDTQYF
TRBV15,TRBJ1-5,NA,few,TGTGCCACCAGCAGGGGTGGGGGTAGCAATCAGCCCCAGCATTTT,CATSRGGGSNQPQHF
TRBV5-6,TRBJ2-3,NA,NA,TGTGCCAGCAGCTTGGTTAGTGCTGCGCCCGGGACGCATACGCAGTATTTT,CASSLVSAAPGTHTQYF
TRBV5-5,TRBJ1-1,NA,few,TGTGCCAGCAGCTTTTTGACACGAGAAGCTTTCTTT,CASSFLTREAFF
TRBV20-1,TRBJ2-1,TRBD2,few,TGCAGTGCTATATCCGGGACTAGCGGAAAGAATGAGCAGTTCTTC,CSAISGTSGKNEQFF
TRBV5-6,TRBJ2-5,NA,NA,TGTGCCAGCAGCTTAGGGACGGTGCGGGGGACCCAGTACTTC,CASSLGTVRGTQYF
TRBV4-1,TRBJ1-3,NA,few,TGCGCCAGCAGCCAAGGGACTGGTTGGGCGGAAAACACCATATATTTT,CASSQGTGWAENTIYF
TRBV7-3,TRBJ2-2,NA,NA,TGTGCCAGCAGCTTAATCCCTCAGGGTTCGGGGGAGCTGTTTTTT,CASSLIPQGSGELFF
TRBV20-1,TRBJ2-3,NA,few,TGCAGTGCTAGAGATCCACGGGCAGATACGCAGTATTTT,CSARDPRADTQYF
TRBV12-3/TRBV12-4,TRBJ1-1,NA,NA,TGTGCCAGCAGAACAGGGAGGTACACTGAAGCTTTCTTT,CASRTGRYTEAFF
TRBV7-6,TRBJ2-2,TRBD1,few,TGTGCCAGCAGCTTATACGACAGGGCGGCCTCGACGGAGCTGTTTTTT,CASSLYDRAASTELFF
TRBV5-1,TRBJ1-1,NA,NA,TGCGCCAGCAGCCCAGAAACAGGGACGAGTGCTTTCTTT,CASSPETGTSAFF
TRBV6-5,TRBJ1-1,NA,few,TGTGCCAGCAGTTACCGGGGGCGAATGAACACTGAAGCTTTCTTT,CASSYRGRMNTEAFF
TRBV12-3/TRBV12-4,TRBJ1-5,TRBD1,few,TGTGCCAGCCATCCAGGGGGTCATGGCAATCAGCCCCAGCATTTT,CASHPGGHGNQPQHF
TRBV27,TRBJ2-2,TRBD1,many,TGTGCCAGCAGTCTAGGGACAGGGGGATACACCGGGGAGCTGTTTTTT,CASSLGTGGYTGELFF
TRBV4-2,TRBJ1-4,NA,few,TGTGCCAGCAGCCCGAGCGGGGGCCGAGGGGAAAAACTGTTTTTT,CASSPSGGRGEKLFF
TRBV6-5,TRBJ1-6,NA,NA,TGTGCCAGCAGTTACTCGTCCAGTCCTTATAATTCACCCCTCCACTTT,CASSYSSSPYNSPLHF
TRBV9,TRBJ2-5,NA,NA,TGTGCCAGCAGGGGGGGGGCGGAAGAGACCCAGTACTTC,CASRGGAEETQYF
TRBV11-1,TRBJ2-1,TRBD2,few,TGTGCCAGCAGCTTAGAGCCGCTAGCGGGGGGCTCCTACAATGAGCAGTTCTTC,CASSLEPLAGGSYNEQFF
TRBV5-1,TRBJ2-2,NA,few,TGCGCCAGCAGTCCCGGCGGGGTCGCCGGGGAGCTGTTTTTT,CASSPGGVAGELFF
TRBV29-1,TRBJ2-5,NA,few,TGCAGCGTGGGGCTTGAGATCCTAGGGACCCAGTACTTC,CSVGLEILGTQYF
TRBV5-1,TRBJ2-3,TRBD2,NA,TGCGCCAGCAGCTTGGAAGCGGGGGGGTTCACAGATACGCAGTATTTT,CASSLEAGGFTDTQYF
TRBV6-5,TRBJ2-7,TRBD1,NA,TGTGCCAGCAGTTATCAAACAGGGGGAGAGCAGTACTTC,CASSYQTGGEQYF
TRBV4-3,TRBJ1-1,NA,NA,TGCGCCAGCAGCCAAGATCGGGCCAGGGGCACTGAAGCTTTCTTT,CASSQDRARGTEAFF
TRBV5-1,TRBJ2-5,TRBD1,many,TGCGCCAGCAGCTTGGTGCCGGGACAGCAAGAGACCCAGTACTTC,CASSLVPGQQETQYF
TRBV5-1,TRBJ2-1,NA,NA,TGCGCCAGCAGCTTGGAGGCCGTAAATGAGCAGTTCTTC,CASSLEAVNEQFF
TRBV19,TRBJ1-5,NA,few,TGTGCCAGTAGTATTAGGCCTGGGGAAGGCAATCAGCCCCAGCATTTT,CASSIRPGEGNQPQHF
TRBV7-9,TRBJ1-1,NA,few,TGTGCCAGCAGCTTAGGGGTCGGTGAAGCTTTCTTT,CASSLGVGEAFF